The 14 T cell receptor beta chains presented below share a single source sample, sequenced in a study of Tregs in tolerant kidney transplant recipients. Assay used: immunoSEQ multiplex PCR; TCRdb lists only in-frame clones, some missing. This sample's table has roughly 50,000 clones. Sequencing used CD4+ T cells from blood, obtained before the transplant. The source is a human donor who received a combined kidney and bone marrow transplant.

On this clone: The CDR3 goes on 3 residues after the read ends, and that part is filled in from the germline J gene. The J gene is TRBJ1-5, the V gene TRBV30; 7 bases map to TRBD1. CDR1 is GTSNPN, CDR2 SVGIG, per germline (reference sequence). The V gene end was trimmed by 3 bases and the J gene end by 9 bases; junction bases not matched to a gene: 11. CDR3 length: 14 amino acids. CDR3 bases read: TGTGCCTGGAGCGGGGACAGCCGGAAGGGGCCC. Encoded protein: CAWSGDSRKGP. The whole CDR3 protein reads CAWSGDSRKGPQHF.

Regarding this clone: The CDR3 end lies 3 residues beyond the end of the read and is filled in from the germline J gene. The chain has TRBV18 and TRBJ1-1; TRBD1 agrees at 10 bases. Trimming at V came to 4 bases and at J to 4 bases, leaving 9 bases not matched to a gene. The CDR3 is 16 amino acids. Germline V lookup: CDR1 KGHSH, CDR2 LQKENI. The CDR3 spells CASSLKTGGAGTEAFF. The covered CDR3 bases are TGTGCCAGCTCACTGAAGACAGGGGGCGCGGGCACTGAA.

For this clone: The read ends 3 residues early relative to the CDR3; the germline J gene fills the gap. The chain is built from TRBV19 and TRBJ2-2; 9 positions agree with TRBD2. CDR3 size: 16 residues. The junction had 10 bases not matched to a gene; V was cut back by 7 bases and J by 4 bases. Per germline, CDR1 LNHDA and CDR2 SQIVND (reference sequence). CDR3 DNA, as far as it was read: TGTGCCAGTACCCTTAGCGGGAGTTCGGTCACCGGGGAG. Its protein is CASTLSGSSVTGE. The entire CDR3 is CASTLSGSSVTGELFF.

With regard to this clone: The CDR3 end lies 3 residues beyond the end of the read and is filled in from the germline J gene. The chain couples TRBV19 to TRBJ2-1; 8 bases fit TRBD2. V was pared by 4 bases and J by 6 bases, with 8 bases of the junction left unmatched. The CDR3 consists of 15 residues. Looked up from germline, CDR1 is LNHDA and CDR2 is SQIVND (reference sequence). The covered CDR3 bases are TGTGCCAGTAGTACCCGGACTAGCTGGTTCAATGAG. Its protein is CASSTRTSWFNE. The whole CDR3 sequence is CASSTRTSWFNEQFF.

This chain's CDR3 is CASRGTPNTGELFF. The sequenced part of the CDR3 DNA is TGTGCCAGCAGGGGGACTCCGAACACCGGGGAG. The V call is TRBV2, the J call TRBJ2-2; possibly TRBD2 for D (6 bases). The CDR3 is cut off 3 residues early in the read; its end comes from the germline J gene. The CDR3 runs 14 residues. Germline CDR1 SNHLY, CDR2 FYNNEI. Trimming removed 6 bases from V and 0 bases from J, with 8 bases in between.

With regard to this clone: The DNA ends 3 residues before the CDR3 does, and the rest of the CDR3 is filled in from the germline J gene. V and J are TRBV5-6 and TRBJ1-4; TRBD1 matches 8 bases. J lost 8 bases, V lost 3 bases, and 3 bases had no gene match. The CDR3 is 13 amino acids. Germline V gene sequence: CDR1 SGHDT, CDR2 YYEEEE. The DNA read from the CDR3 is TGTGCCAGCAGCTCGGACAGGGAAGAAAAA. Translation: CASSSDREEK. The entire CDR3 is CASSSDREEKLFF.

In the case of this clone: The CDR3 end lies 3 residues beyond the end of the read and is filled in from the germline J gene. The V gene is TRBV6-1, the J gene TRBJ2-5; 14 positions agree with TRBD2. CDR3 length equals 15 residues. With V trimmed by 4 bases and J by 4 bases, 2 bases remained unmatched. The germline V gene encodes CDR1 MNHNS and CDR2 SASEGT. The CDR3 DNA, read in part, is TGTGCCAGCAGTGGACTAGCGGGGGGGCCAGAGACC. Its translation is CASSGLAGGPET. The entire CDR3 protein reads CASSGLAGGPETQYF.

As for this clone: Sequencing ends 3 residues short of the CDR3 end; the germline J gene provides the rest. This chain links TRBV5-1 with TRBJ2-6; 10 positions match TRBD1. Unmatched junction bases numbered 5, after V lost 4 bases and J lost 4 bases. This CDR3 comprises 16 residues. The germline gives CDR1 SGHRS, CDR2 YFSETQ. The CDR3 is CASSRDRGGGANVLTF. The CDR3 bases that were read are TGCGCCAGCAGCAGGGACAGGGGTGGCGGGGCCAACGTC.

A remark on this clone: The CDR3 goes on 3 residues after the read ends, and that part is filled in from the germline J gene. This chain connects TRBV7-9 to TRBJ2-1, with 10 bases lining up with TRBD2. V shed 5 bases, J shed 9 bases, and the junction held 10 bases outside the gene matches. Germline CDR1 reads SEHNR; CDR2 reads FQNEAQ (reference sequence). The CDR3 contains 15 residues. CDR3 bases read: TGTGCCAGCAGCCTGAGCGGGGGGGCCAGTATTGAG. Translating gives CASSLSGGASIE. The entire CDR3 protein is CASSLSGGASIEQFF.

Turning to this clone: The missing CDR3 end, 3 residues past where the read stops, is filled in from the germline J gene. The chain joins TRBV7-2 to TRBJ2-7; 9 nucleotides match TRBD2. CDR1 is SGHTA and CDR2 is FQGNSA in the germline V gene. This CDR3 is built from 15 residues. The V gene end was trimmed by 2 bases and the J gene end by 6 bases; junction bases not matched to a gene: 8. The CDR3 reads CASSLQAGGASEQYF. CDR3 DNA, as far as it was read: TGTGCCAGCAGCTTACAAGCGGGAGGTGCGTCCGAG.

A word on this clone: The CDR3 end falls 3 residues outside the read, so it is completed with the germline J gene. The chain carries TRBV5-4 and TRBJ2-3; D may be TRBD1 (6 bases). The ends were cut back, 4 bases at V and 6 bases at J, with 15 bases in the middle. The CDR3 extends over 14 amino acids. Germline V CDR1 and CDR2: SGHNT, YYREEE (reference sequence). The chain's CDR3 is CASSRRGSSDTQYF. The CDR3 bases that were read are TGTGCCAGCAGCAGAAGGGGGTCGTCGGATACG.

On this clone itself: The read halts 3 residues ahead of the CDR3 end, with the missing end drawn from the germline J gene. The rearrangement uses TRBV5-1 and TRBJ2-3; 13 bases fit TRBD2. This CDR3 comprises 16 residues. Looked up from germline, CDR1 is SGHRS and CDR2 is YFSETQ. Trimming removed 0 bases from V and 5 bases from J; junction bases left unmatched: 3. The CDR3 DNA, read in part, is TGCGCCAGCAGCTTGGGACTAGCGGGGGGAAGAGATACG. Its protein is CASSLGLAGGRDT. In full, the CDR3 is CASSLGLAGGRDTQYF.

On this clone: The CDR3 end falls 3 residues outside the read, so it is completed with the germline J gene. The chain combines TRBV6-2 or TRBV6-3 with TRBJ1-2, with TRBD1 as a possible D gene (6 bases). Germline V gene sequence: CDR1 MNHEY, CDR2 SVGEGT. V lost 7 bases, J lost 6 bases, and 15 bases lay in between. This CDR3 contains 13 residues. CDR3 amino acids: CASKRQGRDGYTF. CDR3 bases read: TGTGCCAGCAAACGGCAGGGGCGCGATGGC.

To note about this clone: The observed sequence ends 3 residues before the CDR3 terminus, with the missing tail filled in from the germline J gene. The genes are TRBV7-6 and TRBJ2-3; 9 bases map to TRBD2. J lost 2 bases, V lost 2 bases, and 2 bases had no gene match. The CDR3 has 15 amino acids. Germline V gives CDR1 SGHVS, CDR2 FNYEAQ. CDR3 protein: CASSLLAGPTDTQYF. The sequenced part of the CDR3 DNA is TGTGCCAGCAGCTTACTAGCGGGACCCACAGATACG.